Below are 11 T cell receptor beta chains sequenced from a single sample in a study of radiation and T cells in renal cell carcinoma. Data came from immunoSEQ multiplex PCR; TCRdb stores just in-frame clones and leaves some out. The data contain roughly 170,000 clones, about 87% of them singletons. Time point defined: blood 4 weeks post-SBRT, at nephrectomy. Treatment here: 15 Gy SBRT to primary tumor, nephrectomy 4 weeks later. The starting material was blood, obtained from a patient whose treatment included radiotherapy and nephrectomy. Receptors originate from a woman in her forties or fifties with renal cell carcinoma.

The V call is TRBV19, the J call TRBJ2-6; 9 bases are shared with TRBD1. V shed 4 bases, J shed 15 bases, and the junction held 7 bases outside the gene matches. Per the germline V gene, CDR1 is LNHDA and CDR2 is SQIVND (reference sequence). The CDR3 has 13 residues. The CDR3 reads CASSSGTGIDLTF. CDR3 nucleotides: TGTGCCAGTAGTAGCGGGACAGGGATTGACCTGACTTTC.

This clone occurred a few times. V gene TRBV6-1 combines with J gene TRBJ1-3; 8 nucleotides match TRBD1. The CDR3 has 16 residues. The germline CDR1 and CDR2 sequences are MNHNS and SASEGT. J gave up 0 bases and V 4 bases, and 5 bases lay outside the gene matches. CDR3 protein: CASSAGTGLSGNTIYF. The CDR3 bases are TGTGCCAGCAGTGCGGGGACAGGCCTCTCTGGAAACACCATATATTTT.

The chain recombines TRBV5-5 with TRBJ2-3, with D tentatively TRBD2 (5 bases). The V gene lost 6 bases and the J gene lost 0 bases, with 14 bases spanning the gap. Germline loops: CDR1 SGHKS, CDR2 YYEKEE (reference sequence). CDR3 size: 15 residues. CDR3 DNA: TGTGCCAGCAAGGACCCGGGGTTTAGCACAGATACGCAGTATTTT. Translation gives CASKDPGFSTDTQYF.

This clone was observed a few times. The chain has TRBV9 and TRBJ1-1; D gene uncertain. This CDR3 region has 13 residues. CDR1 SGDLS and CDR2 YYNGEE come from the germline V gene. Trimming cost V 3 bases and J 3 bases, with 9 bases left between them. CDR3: CASSEGQDTEAFF. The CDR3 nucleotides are TGTGCCAGCAGCGAGGGCCAGGACACTGAAGCTTTCTTT. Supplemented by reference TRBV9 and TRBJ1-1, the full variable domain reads DSGVTQTPKHLITATGQRVTLRCSPRSGDLSVYWYQQSLDQGLQFLIQYYNGEERAKGNILERFSAQQFPDLHSELNLSSLELGDSALYFCASSEGQDTEAFFGQGTRLTVV.

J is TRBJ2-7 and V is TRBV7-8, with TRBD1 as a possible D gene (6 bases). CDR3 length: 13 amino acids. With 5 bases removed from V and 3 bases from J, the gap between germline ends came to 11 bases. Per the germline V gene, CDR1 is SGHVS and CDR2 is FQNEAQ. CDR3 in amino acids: CASSHQQGYEQYF. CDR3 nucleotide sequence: TGTGCCAGCAGCCACCAACAGGGCTACGAGCAGTACTTC.

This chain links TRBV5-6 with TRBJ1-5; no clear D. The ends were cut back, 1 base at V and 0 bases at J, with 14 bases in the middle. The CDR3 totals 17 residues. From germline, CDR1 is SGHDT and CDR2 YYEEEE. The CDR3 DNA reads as TGTGCCAGCAGCTTGTGGTATCAGAAATATAGCAATCAGCCCCAGCATTTT. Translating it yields CASSLWYQKYSNQPQHF. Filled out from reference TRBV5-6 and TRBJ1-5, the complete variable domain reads DAGVTQSPTHLIKTRGQQVTLRCSPKSGHDTVSWYQQALGQGPQFIFQYYEEEERQRGNFPDRFSGHQFPNYSSELNVNALLLGDSALYLCASSLWYQKYSNQPQHFGDGTRLSIL.

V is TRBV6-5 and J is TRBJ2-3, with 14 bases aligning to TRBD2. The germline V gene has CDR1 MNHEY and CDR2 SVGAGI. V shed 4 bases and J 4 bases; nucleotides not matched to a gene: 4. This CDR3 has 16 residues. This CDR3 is CASSLTSGGAPDTQYF. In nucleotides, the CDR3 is TGTGCCAGCAGTTTGACTAGCGGGGGGGCTCCAGATACGCAGTATTTT.

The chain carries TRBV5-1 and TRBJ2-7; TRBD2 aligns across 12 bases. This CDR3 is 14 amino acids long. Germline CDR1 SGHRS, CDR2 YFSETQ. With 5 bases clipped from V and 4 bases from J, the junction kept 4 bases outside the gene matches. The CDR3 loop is CASSMTSGGYEQYF. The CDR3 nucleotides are TGCGCCAGCAGTATGACTAGCGGGGGATACGAGCAGTACTTC.

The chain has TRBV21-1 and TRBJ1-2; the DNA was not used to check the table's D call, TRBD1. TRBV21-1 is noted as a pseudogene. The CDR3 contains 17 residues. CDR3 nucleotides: TGTGCCAGCAGCAAAGTTCGGACAGGTACCTCTAACTATGGCTACACCTTC. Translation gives CASSKVRTGTSNYGYTF.

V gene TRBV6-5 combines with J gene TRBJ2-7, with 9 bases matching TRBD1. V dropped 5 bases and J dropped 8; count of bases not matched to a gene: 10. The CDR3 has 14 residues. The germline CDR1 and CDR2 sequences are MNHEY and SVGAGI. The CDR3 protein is CASSLRDRAVKQYF. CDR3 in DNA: TGTGCCAGCAGTCTCCGGGACAGGGCTGTCAAGCAGTACTTC.

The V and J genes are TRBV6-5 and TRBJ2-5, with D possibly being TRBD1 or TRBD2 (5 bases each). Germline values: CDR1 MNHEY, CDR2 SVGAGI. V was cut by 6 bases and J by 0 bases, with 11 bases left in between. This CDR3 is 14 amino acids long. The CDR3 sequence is CASSNGADQETQYF. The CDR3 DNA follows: TGTGCCAGCAGCAACGGGGCCGACCAAGAGACCCAGTACTTC.